This TCR beta chain was recovered during a study of vaccination effects on CD4 cells after COVID-19. Germline CDR1 and CDR2: KGHSH and LQKENI. The CDR3 covers 13 residues. V lost 2 bases and J lost 11; bases outside the gene matches: 8. Findings and limits, study-wide: Healthy vaccinees' vaccine-induced clones included only 1 of 255 that recognized common cold coronaviruses.

Profiling relied on immunoSEQ multiplex PCR, and the TCRdb table lists in-frame clones only, not all of them. The sample consists of about 45,000 clones, just over 70% of them appearing once. Investigators separated out CD4+ T cells once 10 days of culture had passed. Either the mRNA-1273 or the BNT162b2 vaccine was given to participants as two doses. At days 3 and 7, half of the medium was exchanged for IL-2 medium. This clone was observed a single time. Its antigen is still unknown. The V call is TRBV18, the J call TRBJ1-1; TRBD1 agrees at 7 bases. The receptor's source is a human donor who received a COVID-19 vaccine. This material consisted of CD4+ T cells from PBMCs cultured without peptide, taken after COVID-19 vaccination. CDR3 DNA sequence: TGTGCCAGCTCACCAACTACAGGGGTTACGGCTTTCTTT. It yields the protein CASSPTTGVTAFF. The whole variable domain, filled in from reference TRBV18 and TRBJ1-1, reads NAGVMQNPRHLVRRRGQEARLRCSPMKGHSHVYWYRQLPEEGLKFMVYLQKENIIDESGMPKERFSAEFPKEGPSILRIQQVVRGDSAAYFCASSPTTGVTAFFGQGTRLTVV.